The sequence of this T cell receptor beta chain was determined in a study of metastatic and nonmetastatic thyroid tumors. Looking at the study overall: Both malignant and benign thyroid patients supplied peripheral blood and tumor or nodule tissue samples, across which the repertoires of these patients were then compared.

None of the patients had undergone any treatment ahead of thyroid surgery. Whole-study results and caveats: Relative to benign nodules, malignant thyroid tumors were reportedly characterized by significantly elevated TCR beta diversity in blood and tumor.

Authors' data handling: Clinicopathological groups differed in CDR3, with these differences serving to build a distant-metastasis classifier for papillary thyroid cancer. TCRdb reprocessed the PCR reads via MiXCR. TCRdb's processing, not the study's, gives the V and J calls here. The sample yields about 92,000 clones, 15% seen once. Ten or more counts support this clone. Its target is not known. This sample also contains other DNA sequences that code for the same CDR3. V lost 3 bases to trimming and J lost 2 bases, with 17 bases between them. The CDR3 covers 16 residues. CDR1 and CDR2 (germline): SGHRS, YFSETQ.

The sample taken for sequencing was blood. The sequence was obtained from a female donor with papillary thyroid cancer or a benign thyroid nodule (not recorded which). Some clones in this sample may be carry-over from other donors' samples. The chain recombines TRBV5-1 with TRBJ1-1; TRBD1 might be the D (6 bases). This chain's CDR3 is CASSSTPRGLNTEAFF. The CDR3 DNA sequence: TGCGCCAGCAGCTCGACGCCCCGGGGGCTTAACACTGAAGCTTTCTTT.